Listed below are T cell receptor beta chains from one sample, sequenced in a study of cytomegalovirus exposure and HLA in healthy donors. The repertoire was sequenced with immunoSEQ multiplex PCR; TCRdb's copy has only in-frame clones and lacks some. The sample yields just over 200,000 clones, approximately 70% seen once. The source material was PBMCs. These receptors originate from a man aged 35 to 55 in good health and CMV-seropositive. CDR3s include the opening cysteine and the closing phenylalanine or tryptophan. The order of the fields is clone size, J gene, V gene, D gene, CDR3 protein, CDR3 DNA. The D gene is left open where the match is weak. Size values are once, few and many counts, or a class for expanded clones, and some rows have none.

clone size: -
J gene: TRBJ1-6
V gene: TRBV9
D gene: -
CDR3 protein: CASSVRGENSPLHF
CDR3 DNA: TGTGCCAGCAGCGTTCGCGGAGAAAATTCACCCCTCCACTTT

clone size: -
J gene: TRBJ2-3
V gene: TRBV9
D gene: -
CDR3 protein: CASSVERGTDTQYF
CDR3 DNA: TGTGCCAGCAGCGTAGAGAGGGGCACAGATACGCAGTATTTT

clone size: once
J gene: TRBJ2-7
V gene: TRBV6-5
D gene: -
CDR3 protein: CASSLYRRGLYEQYF
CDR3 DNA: TGTGCCAGCAGTTTGTACAGAAGGGGATTATACGAGCAGTACTTC

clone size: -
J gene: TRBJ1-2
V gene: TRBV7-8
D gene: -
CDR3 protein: CASSPRGLNYGYTF
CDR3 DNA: TGTGCCAGCAGCCCAAGGGGCCTTAACTATGGCTACACCTTC

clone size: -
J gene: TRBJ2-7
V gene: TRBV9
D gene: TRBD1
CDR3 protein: CASSTRTGAGEQYF
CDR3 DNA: TGTGCCAGCAGCACCAGGACAGGGGCGGGGGAGCAGTACTTC

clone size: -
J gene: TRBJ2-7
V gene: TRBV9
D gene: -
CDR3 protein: CASSVGSSEQYF
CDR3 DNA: TGTGCCAGCAGCGTAGGTTCCTCCGAGCAGTACTTC

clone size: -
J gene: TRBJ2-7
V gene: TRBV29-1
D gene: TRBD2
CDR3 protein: CSVDGGEDYEQYF
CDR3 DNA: TGCAGCGTTGACGGGGGGGAGGATTACGAGCAGTACTTC

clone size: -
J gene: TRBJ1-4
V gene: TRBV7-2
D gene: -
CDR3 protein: CASSLGQGFVEKLFF
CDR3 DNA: TGTGCCAGCAGCTTAGGTCAGGGGTTTGTGGAAAAACTGTTTTTT

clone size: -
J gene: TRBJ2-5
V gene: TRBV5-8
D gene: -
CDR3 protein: CASSLDGEETQYF
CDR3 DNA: TGTGCCAGCAGCTTGGACGGGGAAGAGACCCAGTACTTC

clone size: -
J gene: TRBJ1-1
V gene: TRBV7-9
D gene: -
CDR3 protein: CASSLNMDGAAEAFF
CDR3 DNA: TGTGCCAGCAGCTTAAATATGGATGGGGCGGCTGAAGCTTTCTTT

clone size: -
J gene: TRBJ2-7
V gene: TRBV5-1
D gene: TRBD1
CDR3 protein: CASTRRTGRSYEQYF
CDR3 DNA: TGCGCCAGCACCCGGCGGACAGGGCGCTCCTACGAGCAGTACTTC

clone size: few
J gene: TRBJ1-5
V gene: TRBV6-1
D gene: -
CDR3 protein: CASREDSGHGPQHF
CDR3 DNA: TGTGCCAGCAGGGAGGACAGTGGGCATGGGCCCCAGCATTTT

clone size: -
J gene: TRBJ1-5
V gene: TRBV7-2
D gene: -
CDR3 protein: CASSLAGGAVGNQPQHF
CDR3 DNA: TGTGCCAGCAGCTTAGCGGGGGGGGCGGTTGGCAATCAGCCCCAGCATTTT

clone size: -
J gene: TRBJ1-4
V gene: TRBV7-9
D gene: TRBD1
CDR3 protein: CSSSRPGQPNEKLFF
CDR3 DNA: TGTTCCAGCAGCAGACCGGGACAGCCTAATGAAAAACTGTTTTTT

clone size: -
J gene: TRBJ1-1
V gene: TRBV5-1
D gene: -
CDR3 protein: CASSLARGSTEAFF
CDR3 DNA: TGCGCCAGCAGCTTGGCTAGGGGGAGCACTGAAGCTTTCTTT

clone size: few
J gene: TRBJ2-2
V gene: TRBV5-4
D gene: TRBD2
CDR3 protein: CASSWGRAGVNTGELFF
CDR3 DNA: TGTGCCAGCAGCTGGGGGAGGGCGGGGGTCAACACCGGGGAGCTGTTTTTT